One sample yielded the 17 T cell receptor beta chains listed below, sequenced in a study of cytomegalovirus exposure and HLA in healthy donors. Repertoires were generated with immunoSEQ multiplex PCR, while TCRdb's copy carries only in-frame clones and drops some. The data contain over 150,000 clones, about 96% of them singletons. Sequenced sample: PBMCs. Source of these receptors: a young woman in good health and CMV-seronegative.

The chain employs TRBV27 and TRBJ1-2; 10 bases map to TRBD1. Germline assignment: CDR1 MNHEY and CDR2 SMNVEV (reference sequence). The CDR3 contains 15 residues. The ends lost 6 bases at V and 4 bases at J; junction bases unmatched: 8. Here the CDR3 reads CASRIRDRGIYGYTF. In DNA, the CDR3 is TGTGCCAGCAGAATCCGGGACAGGGGAATCTATGGCTACACCTTC.

The rearrangement uses TRBV4-3 and TRBJ1-3; 10 bases are a match to TRBD1. Germline CDR1 is LGHNA and CDR2 is YSLEER. Trimming took 3 bases from V and 7 from J; bases not matched to a gene: 9. CDR3 length equals 16 residues. The CDR3 loop reads CASSHTTGQGRNTIYF. The CDR3, as DNA: TGCGCCAGCAGCCACACTACGGGACAGGGGAGGAACACCATATATTTT.

The chain employs TRBV5-1 and TRBJ1-4; 7 bases agree with TRBD1. The CDR3 is 15 residues long. Losses at the gene ends were 1 base for V and 3 bases for J; bases not matched to a gene: 3. Germline V lookup: CDR1 SGHRS, CDR2 YFSETQ. CDR3 residues: CASSLTTGPNEKLFF. The DNA for the CDR3 is TGCGCCAGCAGCTTGACGACAGGGCCTAATGAAAAACTGTTTTTT.

The sample holds one count of this clone. The rearrangement joins TRBV19 to TRBJ1-5; D is unclear. The V end was cut by 5 bases, the J end by 3 bases, with 8 bases between. CDR1 and CDR2 (germline): LNHDA, SQIVND (reference sequence). The CDR3 length is 13 residues. The CDR3 loop reads CASSSSLNQPQHF. Here the CDR3 DNA reads TGTGCCAGTAGTTCGAGCCTCAATCAGCCCCAGCATTTT.

The CDR3 sequence is CASSIDPRGWNTGELFF. The CDR3 nucleotides read TGTGCCAGTAGTATAGACCCGCGGGGCTGGAACACCGGGGAGCTGTTTTTT. The V and J genes are TRBV19 and TRBJ2-2, with D perhaps TRBD2 (6 bases). The CDR3 is 17 amino acids. From germline, CDR1 is LNHDA and CDR2 SQIVND (reference sequence). Trimming stripped 0 bases from V and 1 base from J, with 12 bases between. Full variable domain (outside the CDR3, taken from reference TRBV19 and TRBJ2-2): DGGITQSPKYLFRKEGQNVTLSCEQNLNHDAMYWYRQDPGQGLRLIYYSQIVNDFQKGDIAEGYSVSREKKESFPLTVTSAQKNPTAFYLCASSIDPRGWNTGELFFGEGSRLTVL.

The J gene is TRBJ1-4, the V gene TRBV19; tentatively, D is TRBD1 (5 bases). Trimming took 5 bases from V and 3 from J, leaving 10 bases between them. This CDR3 contains 14 residues. The germline V gene encodes CDR1 LNHDA and CDR2 SQIVND (reference sequence). The CDR3 reads CASSPGTPNEKLFF. CDR3 sequence (DNA): TGTGCCAGTAGTCCCGGGACTCCTAATGAAAAACTGTTTTTT.

The genes are TRBV6-5 and TRBJ2-7; 7 positions match TRBD1. The V segment lost 5 bases and the J segment 7 bases; nucleotides outside the gene matches: 11. This CDR3 has 14 residues. The germline gives CDR1 MNHEY, CDR2 SVGAGI. The CDR3 spells CASSPDRSTKEQYF. CDR3 nucleotide sequence: TGTGCCAGCAGTCCGGACAGGTCTACAAAGGAGCAGTACTTC.

The CDR3 sequence: CASSHPTETGRETQYF. The CDR3 bases are TGCGCCAGCAGTCACCCAACAGAGACGGGGAGGGAGACCCAGTACTTC. The V gene is TRBV23-1, the J gene TRBJ2-5; tentatively, D is TRBD2 (6 bases). TRBV23-1 qualifies as an ORF whose function is uncertain. The CDR3 is 16 residues long. The V end lost 3 bases, the J end lost 5 bases, and 19 bases lay between the germline ends.

The chain joins TRBV6-1 to TRBJ2-2; 7 nucleotides line up with TRBD2. The CDR3 contains 17 residues. V shed 1 base and J 1 base; nucleotides not matched to a gene: 6. Germline V gene data show CDR1 as MNHNS and CDR2 as SASEGT. This chain's CDR3 is CASSEEVTSWNTGELFF. The CDR3 DNA follows: TGTGCCAGCAGTGAAGAGGTGACTAGCTGGAACACCGGGGAGCTGTTTTTT.

V is TRBV29-1 and J is TRBJ1-6, with a weak D call TRBD1 (5 bases). Trimming left V 4 bases short and J 9 bases short, with 10 bases between. Per germline, CDR1 SQVTM and CDR2 ANQGSEA. The CDR3 sequence is 12 residues long. CDR3 bases: TGCAGCGTTGGCCCGGGGGGTTCACCCCTCCACTTT. Translated: CSVGPGGSPLHF.

The chain couples TRBV9 to TRBJ2-4, with 7 bases aligning to TRBD2. Germline CDR1 is SGDLS and CDR2 is YYNGEE. J lost 6 bases, V lost 4 bases, and 13 bases had no gene match. There are 16 residues in the CDR3. The CDR3: CASSPNPGGGINIQYF. The CDR3 DNA reads TGTGCCAGCAGCCCCAACCCCGGGGGAGGGATAAACATTCAGTACTTC.

The V and J genes are TRBV27 and TRBJ2-3; 8 bases map to TRBD2. This CDR3 has 14 residues. Germline values: CDR1 MNHEY, CDR2 SMNVEV (reference sequence). Trimming cost V 6 bases and J 4 bases; bases outside gene matches: 6. The CDR3 DNA sequence: TGTGCCAGCAGAGGACTAGCCTTGGCAGATACGCAGTATTTT. Protein: CASRGLALADTQYF.

V usage is TRBV4-1 and J usage is TRBJ2-2; 11 bases line up with TRBD2. V shed 4 bases, J shed 6 bases, and the junction held 4 bases outside the gene matches. The CDR3 runs 15 residues. From germline, CDR1 is MGHRA and CDR2 YSYEKL. This CDR3 reads CASSPGLAESGELFF. The CDR3, as DNA: TGCGCCAGCAGCCCGGGACTAGCGGAGTCCGGGGAGCTGTTTTTT.

The chain uses TRBV9 and TRBJ1-1, with D possibly being TRBD1 (6 bases). Trimming stripped 0 bases from V and 1 base from J, with 25 bases between. Germline CDR1 and CDR2: SGDLS and YYNGEE. CDR3 size: 20 residues. DNA of the CDR3: TGTGCCAGCAGCGTAGGGGAGGGGGAAATTCGTGCTGGGCGGAACACTGAAGCTTTCTTT. Protein sequence: CASSVGEGEIRAGRNTEAFF.

V usage is TRBV7-3 and J usage is TRBJ2-1; the match to TRBD2 covers 8 bases. This CDR3 contains 15 residues. CDR1 SGHTA and CDR2 FQGTGA come from the germline V gene. The V gene end was trimmed by 2 bases and the J gene end by 4 bases; junction bases not matched to a gene: 4. CDR3: CASSLFGGEYNEQFF. For the CDR3, the DNA is TGTGCCAGCAGCTTATTCGGGGGGGAGTACAATGAGCAGTTCTTC.

This clone was seen a single time. V gene TRBV27 combines with J gene TRBJ2-7, with 9 bases lining up with TRBD1. The V gene's germline CDR1 is MNHEY and CDR2 SMNVEV (reference sequence). The CDR3 loop spans 14 amino acids. After removal of 5 bases from V and 6 bases from J, the junction contained 8 bases not matched to a gene. The CDR3 DNA sequence: TGTGCCAGCAGTCCGGGACAGGGCTCGGGCGAGCAGTACTTC. It translates to CASSPGQGSGEQYF.

This chain connects TRBV19 to TRBJ2-1; unclear D gene. The CDR3 totals 11 residues. V was clipped by 6 bases and J by 6 bases, with 6 bases between them. CDR1 LNHDA and CDR2 SQIVND come from the germline V gene (reference sequence). CDR3 loop: CASRRVNEQFF. Here the CDR3 DNA reads TGTGCCAGTAGGCGAGTCAATGAGCAGTTCTTC.